Following are 3 T cell receptor beta chains from one sample sequenced in a study of blood T cell repertoires in COVID-19. The repertoire was sequenced with immunoSEQ multiplex PCR; TCRdb's copy has only in-frame clones and lacks some. Altogether approximately 440,000 clones are present, about 87% being singletons, with the ten largest covering roughly an eighth. The specimen sequenced was peripheral blood. The receptors were gathered from a woman in her 50s with COVID-19, enrolled during active disease.

This sequence joins TRBV19 and TRBJ1-5; D gene ambiguous. Germline V gives CDR1 LNHDA, CDR2 SQIVND (reference sequence). This CDR3 is built from 17 residues. V lost 5 bases, J lost 3 bases, and 20 bases lay in between. CDR3: CASSLFRIQPNNQPQHF. The CDR3, as DNA: TGTGCCAGTAGTCTGTTCAGGATCCAACCTAACAATCAGCCCCAGCATTTT.

CDR3 in DNA: TGTGCCTGGCCCAGGGGACACTATGGCTACACCTTC. Amino acid sequence: CAWPRGHYGYTF. The rearrangement joins TRBV30 to TRBJ1-2, with D maybe TRBD1 (6 bases). CDR1 and CDR2 from the germline V gene are GTSNPN and SVGIG (reference sequence). The CDR3 totals 12 residues. The V gene lost 5 bases and the J gene lost 3 bases, with 10 bases spanning the gap.

The gene calls are TRBV6-2 or TRBV6-3 and TRBJ2-3; 8 nucleotides align to TRBD2. Germline lookup yields CDR1 MNHEY and CDR2 SVGEGT. J gave up 4 bases and V 2 bases, and 11 bases lay outside the gene matches. This CDR3 has 17 amino acids. CDR3 bases: TGTGCCAGCAGTTACGAGGAGAAGCGGGGGAGGGCAGATACGCAGTATTTT. Residues: CASSYEEKRGRADTQYF.